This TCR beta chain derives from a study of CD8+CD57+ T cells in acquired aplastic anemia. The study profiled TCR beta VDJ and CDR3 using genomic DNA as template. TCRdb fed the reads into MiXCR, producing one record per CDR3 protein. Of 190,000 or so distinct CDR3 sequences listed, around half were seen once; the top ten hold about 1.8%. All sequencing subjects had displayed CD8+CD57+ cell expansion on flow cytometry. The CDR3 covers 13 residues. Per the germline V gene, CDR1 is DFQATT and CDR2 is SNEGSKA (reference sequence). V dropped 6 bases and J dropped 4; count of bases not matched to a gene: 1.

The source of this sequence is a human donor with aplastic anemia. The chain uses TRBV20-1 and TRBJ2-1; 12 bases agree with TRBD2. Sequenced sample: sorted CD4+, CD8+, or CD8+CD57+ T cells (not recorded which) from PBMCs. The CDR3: CSAGTSGYNEQFF. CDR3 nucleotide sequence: TGCAGTGCGGGGACTAGCGGGTACAATGAGCAGTTCTTC.